The rows below give T cell receptor beta chains drawn from one sample of a study of blood T cells in healthy people across ages. One entry per CDR3 protein, called by TCRdb with MiXCR from the 5' RACE reads. The repertoire includes 1.5 million to 2 million distinct CDR3 sequences, 30% to 35% of them detected once, and 11% sits in the top ten. Sample: blood. Every receptor here comes from a woman aged 25 to 39 in good health. The CDR3 runs from the conserved cysteine through the conserved F or W. A D gene is named only where the DNA matches it firmly. A row's size may be missing; if present it is once, few, many or a size class.

>NA|14|TRBJ2-1|TRBV20-1|NA
CSARDWRGRPEQFF
TGCAGTGCTAGAGATTGGCGGGGCCGCCCCGAGCAGTTCTTC
>TRBD1|15|TRBJ1-5|TRBV9|few
CASSVEGGLDQPQHF
TGTGCCAGCAGCGTCGAAGGGGGCCTGGATCAGCCCCAGCATTTT
>NA|15|TRBJ2-3|TRBV5-1|NA
CASSPGTWDTDTQYF
TGCGCCAGCAGCCCCGGGACATGGGACACAGATACGCAGTATTTT
>NA|15|TRBJ1-2|TRBV10-3|few
CAISQTMGADYGYTF
TGTGCCATCAGTCAGACCATGGGAGCGGACTATGGCTACACCTTC
>NA|15|TRBJ1-3|TRBV3-1|NA
CASSQASTSGNTIYF
TGTGCCAGCAGCCAAGCATCAACCTCTGGAAACACCATATATTTT
>NA|15|TRBJ1-5|TRBV21-1|NA
CASSRQVYSNQPQHF
TGTGCCAGCAGCAGGCAGGTGTATAGCAATCAGCCCCAGCATTTT
>NA|14|TRBJ2-5|TRBV11-2|NA
CASSLELAGETQYF
TGTGCCAGCAGCTTAGAGCTAGCCGGGGAGACCCAGTACTTC
>NA|13|TRBJ1-5|TRBV20-1|few
CSARTASYQPQHF
TGCAGTGCCCGGACAGCGAGTTATCAGCCCCAGCATTTT
>TRBD2|16|TRBJ2-1|TRBV7-9|few
CASSPTSGGESGEQFF
TGTGCCAGCAGCCCCACTAGCGGGGGAGAGTCTGGTGAGCAGTTCTTC
>NA|15|TRBJ2-7|TRBV15|NA
CATSREVSGPHEQYF
TGTGCCACCAGCAGAGAGGTGTCAGGGCCCCACGAGCAGTACTTC
>NA|16|TRBJ2-1|TRBV12-3/TRBV12-4|NA
CASSFRSVVSYNEQFF
TGTGCCAGCAGTTTTCGGTCTGTAGTGTCCTACAATGAGCAGTTCTTC
>NA|14|TRBJ1-4|TRBV20-1|NA
CSAREGGEREKLFF
TGCAGTGCTAGAGAGGGGGGGGAGCGTGAAAAACTGTTTTTT
>TRBD1|18|TRBJ1-5|TRBV7-6|NA
CASSPRTGARYSNQPQHF
TGTGCCAGCAGCCCCCGGACAGGGGCGCGTTATAGCAATCAGCCCCAGCATTTT
>NA|14|TRBJ1-2|TRBV5-5|once
CASSFSLLRFGYTF
TGTGCCAGTAGCTTCTCGCTCCTGAGGTTTGGCTACACCTTC
>TRBD1|14|TRBJ1-1|TRBV5-1|NA
CASSSGTGYTEAFF
TGCGCCAGCAGCTCCGGGACAGGGTACACTGAAGCTTTCTTT
>NA|13|TRBJ2-4|TRBV12-3/TRBV12-4|NA
CASSLKPGREQYF
TGTGCCAGCAGTTTAAAGCCAGGTCGGGAGCAGTACTTC
>NA|13|TRBJ2-3|TRBV6-2/TRBV6-3|NA
CARSSASTDTQYF
TGTGCCCGCAGTTCGGCAAGCACAGATACGCAGTATTTT
>NA|16|TRBJ1-5|TRBV6-6|many
CASSLTGPRNDQPQHF
TGTGCCAGCAGCCTCACGGGGCCGCGGAACGATCAGCCCCAGCATTTT
>NA|14|TRBJ2-7|TRBV5-1|once
CASSLEASTYEQYF
TGCGCCAGCAGTTTGGAAGCCAGCACCTACGAGCAGTACTTC
>TRBD1|16|TRBJ1-5|TRBV6-6|NA
CASSYLPGQGYQPQHF
TGTGCCAGCAGTTACTTACCGGGACAGGGTTATCAGCCCCAGCATTTT
>TRBD1|15|TRBJ2-1|TRBV28|few
CASRPDRVGHNEQFF
TGTGCCAGCAGACCTGACAGGGTTGGGCACAATGAGCAGTTCTTC
>TRBD2|14|TRBJ2-5|TRBV13|few
CASSESGRAETQYF
TGTGCCAGCAGCGAAAGCGGGAGGGCCGAGACCCAGTACTTC
>NA|17|TRBJ2-6|TRBV2|NA
CASKETGRPSGANVLTF
TGTGCCAGCAAGGAGACAGGCCGCCCCTCTGGGGCCAACGTCCTGACTTTC
>NA|15|TRBJ2-7|TRBV20-1|NA
CSARRGGGGSYEQYF
TGCAGTGCTAGGAGGGGTGGTGGGGGGTCCTACGAGCAGTACTTC
>TRBD2|15|TRBJ2-1|TRBV2|NA
CARGSLTSKINEQFF
TGTGCCAGGGGATCCTTGACTAGCAAAATTAATGAGCAGTTCTTC
>NA|12|TRBJ2-1|TRBV3-1|few
CASSQRINEQFF
TGTGCCAGCAGCCAGCGCATAAATGAGCAGTTCTTC
>NA|11|TRBJ1-1|TRBV29-1|many
CSVGENTEAFF
TGCAGCGTTGGAGAGAACACTGAAGCTTTCTTT
>TRBD1|16|TRBJ1-5|TRBV20-1|many
CSARDFGQGPNQPQHF
TGCAGTGCTAGAGATTTTGGACAGGGACCTAATCAGCCCCAGCATTTT
>TRBD1|15|TRBJ2-1|TRBV27|NA
CASSTYRGWDNEQFF
TGTGCCAGCAGTACCTACAGGGGTTGGGACAATGAGCAGTTCTTC
>NA|16|TRBJ1-5|TRBV6-2/TRBV6-3|once
CASSYSSPYSNQPQHF
TGTGCCAGCAGTTACTCTTCTCCATATAGCAATCAGCCCCAGCATTTT
>TRBD2|15|TRBJ2-7|TRBV11-2|few
CASSVAGLASYEQYF
TGTGCCAGCAGCGTGGCGGGACTAGCTTCCTACGAGCAGTACTTC
>NA|12|TRBJ2-7|TRBV30|NA
CAWSGSGNEQYF
TGTGCCTGGAGTGGGTCAGGTAACGAGCAGTACTTC
>NA|15|TRBJ1-6|TRBV3-1|few
CASSQDIQANSPLHF
TGTGCCAGCAGCCAAGATATCCAGGCTAATTCACCCCTCCACTTT
>NA|14|TRBJ2-5|TRBV3-1|few
CASSQVNLFRTQYF
TGTGCCAGCAGCCAAGTAAATCTCTTTAGGACCCAGTACTTC
>NA|14|TRBJ1-3|TRBV12-3/TRBV12-4|NA
CASSQTGSGNTIYF
TGTGCCAGCAGCCAGACAGGTTCTGGAAACACCATATATTTT
>NA|16|TRBJ2-1|TRBV29-1|NA
CSVDGLVTISYNEQFF
TGCAGCGTTGATGGTTTGGTGACTATCTCCTACAATGAGCAGTTCTTC
>NA|15|TRBJ2-3|TRBV7-9|few
CASSLQRPSTDTQYF
TGTGCCAGCAGCTTACAGCGGCCTAGCACAGATACGCAGTATTTT
>TRBD1|14|TRBJ2-5|TRBV20-1|many
CSARGSDRRETQYF
TGCAGTGCTAGAGGGTCGGACAGGAGGGAGACCCAGTACTTC
>TRBD2|16|TRBJ2-5|TRBV7-3|NA
CASSPSRTSGTETQYF
TGTGCCAGCAGCCCTAGTCGGACTAGCGGTACGGAGACCCAGTACTTC
>NA|14|TRBJ2-7|TRBV19|few
CASSISPRSYEQYF
TGTGCCAGTAGTATTTCCCCCCGTTCCTACGAGCAGTACTTC
>TRBD1|14|TRBJ1-6|TRBV5-1|few
CASSLDRGNAPLHF
TGCGCCAGCAGCTTGGACAGGGGCAACGCACCCCTCCACTTT
>NA|15|TRBJ2-7|TRBV15|NA
CATSRASEGDYEQYF
TGTGCCACCAGCAGAGCCTCGGAGGGGGACTACGAGCAGTACTTC
>NA|15|TRBJ2-1|TRBV7-8|NA
CAAQLFEEGYNEQFF
TGTGCCGCCCAGCTATTCGAAGAGGGCTACAATGAGCAGTTCTTC
>NA|14|TRBJ2-5|TRBV29-1|many
CSVGLGHSRETQYF
TGCAGCGTTGGTTTGGGCCACTCACGGGAGACCCAGTACTTC
>TRBD1|16|TRBJ2-3|TRBV11-2|NA
CASSHPRDRVRDTQYF
TGTGCCAGCAGCCACCCCCGAGACAGGGTGAGGGATACGCAGTATTTT
>TRBD1|17|TRBJ2-6|TRBV20-1|NA
CSARGLTGAPGANVLTF
TGCAGTGCTAGAGGCCTAACAGGGGCCCCCGGGGCCAACGTCCTGACTTTC